This TCR beta chain was captured by sequencing in a study of blood T cell repertoires in COVID-19. Study-wide background: Material from acute and convalescent COVID-19 was sourced from the United States, Italy and Spain. PBMCs, B-cell-depleted T cells, or T cells were the source of the cDNA or gDNA that made up the material.

CDR1 is MGHRA, CDR2 YSYEKL, per germline. CDR3 size: 15 residues. The J segment lost 3 bases and the V segment lost 2 bases, leaving 4 bases of the junction unmatched. Per the original data handling: Cell counts per sample came from amplifying reference gene primers. This table comes from immunoSEQ multiplex PCR, and its TCRdb copy is limited to in-frame clones, with some not included. For V, J and clone size, that table is used; D and trimming come from the DNA. The repertoire holds nearly 200,000 clones, with 80% to 90% as singletons. This clone was counted only a few times. Source material: peripheral blood. The chain couples TRBV4-1 to TRBJ2-7; 10 nucleotides align to TRBD2. This clonotype was obtained from a woman in her 70s with active or convalescent COVID-19. CDR3 DNA sequence: TGCGCCAGCAGCCAATCCCGGACTAGCGGCTACGAGCAGTACTTC. Its protein product is CASSQSRTSGYEQYF.